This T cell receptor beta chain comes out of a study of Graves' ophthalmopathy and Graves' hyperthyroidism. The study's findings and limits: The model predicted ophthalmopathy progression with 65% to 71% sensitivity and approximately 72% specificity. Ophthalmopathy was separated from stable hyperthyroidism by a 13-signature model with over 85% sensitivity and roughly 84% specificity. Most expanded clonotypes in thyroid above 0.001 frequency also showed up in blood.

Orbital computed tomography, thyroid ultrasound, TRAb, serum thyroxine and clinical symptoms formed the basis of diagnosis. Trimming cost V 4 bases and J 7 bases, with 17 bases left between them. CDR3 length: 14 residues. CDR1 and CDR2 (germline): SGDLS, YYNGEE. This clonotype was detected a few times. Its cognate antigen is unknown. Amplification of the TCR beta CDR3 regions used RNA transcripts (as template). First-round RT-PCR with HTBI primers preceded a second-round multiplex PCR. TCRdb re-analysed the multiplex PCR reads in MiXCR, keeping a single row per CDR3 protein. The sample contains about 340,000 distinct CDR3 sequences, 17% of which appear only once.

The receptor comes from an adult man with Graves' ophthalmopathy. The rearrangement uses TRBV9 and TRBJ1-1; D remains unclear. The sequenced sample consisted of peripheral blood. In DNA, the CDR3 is TGTGCCAGCAGCCCCAGCCCCTGGACGGTTGAAGCTTTCTTT. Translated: CASSPSPWTVEAFF.